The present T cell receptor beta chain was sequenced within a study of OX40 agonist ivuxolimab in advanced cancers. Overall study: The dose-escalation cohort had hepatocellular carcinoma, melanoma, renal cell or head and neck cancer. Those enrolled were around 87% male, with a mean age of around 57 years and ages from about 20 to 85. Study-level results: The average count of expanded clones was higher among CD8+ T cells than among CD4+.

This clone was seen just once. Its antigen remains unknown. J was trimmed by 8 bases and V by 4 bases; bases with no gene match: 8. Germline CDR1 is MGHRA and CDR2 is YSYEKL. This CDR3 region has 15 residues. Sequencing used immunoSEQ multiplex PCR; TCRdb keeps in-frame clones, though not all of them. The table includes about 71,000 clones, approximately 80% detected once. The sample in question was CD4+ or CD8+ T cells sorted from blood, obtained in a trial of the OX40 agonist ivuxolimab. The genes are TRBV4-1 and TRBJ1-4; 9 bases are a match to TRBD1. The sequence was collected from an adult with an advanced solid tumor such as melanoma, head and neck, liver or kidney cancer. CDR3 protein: CASSLRGTGNEKLFF. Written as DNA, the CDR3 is TGCGCCAGCAGCCTCCGAGGGACAGGGAACGAAAAACTGTTTTTT.